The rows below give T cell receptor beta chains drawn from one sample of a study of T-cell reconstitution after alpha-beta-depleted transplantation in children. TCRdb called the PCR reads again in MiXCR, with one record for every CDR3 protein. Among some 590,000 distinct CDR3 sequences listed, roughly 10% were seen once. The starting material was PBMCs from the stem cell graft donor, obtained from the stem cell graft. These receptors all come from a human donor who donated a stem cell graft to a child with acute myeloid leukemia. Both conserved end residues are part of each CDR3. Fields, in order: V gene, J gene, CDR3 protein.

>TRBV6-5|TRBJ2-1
CASMRGVGEQFF
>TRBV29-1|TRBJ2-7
CSVEDSHNEQYF
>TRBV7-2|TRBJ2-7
CASSGGRQYEQYF
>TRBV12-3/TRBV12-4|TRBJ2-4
CASSSTDSGGKNIQYF
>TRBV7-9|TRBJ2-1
CASSSRMDSSNEQFF
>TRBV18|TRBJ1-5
CASSPLQVYNQPQHF
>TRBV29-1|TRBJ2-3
CSVEDPSRGSTDTQYF
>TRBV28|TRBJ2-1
CASSFIAGGGNNEQFF
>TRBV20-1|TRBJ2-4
CSAPTGLAGRGAKNIQYF
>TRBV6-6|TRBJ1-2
CASQAGGSYGYTF
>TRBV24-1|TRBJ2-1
CATSDFGAGNNEQFF
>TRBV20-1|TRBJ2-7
CSARDNLGLAGAYEQYF
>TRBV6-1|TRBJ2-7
CASSTRRTGGSYEQYF
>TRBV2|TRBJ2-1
CASSQTGLPYNEQFF
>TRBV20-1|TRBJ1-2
CSAEPYRTDGYTF
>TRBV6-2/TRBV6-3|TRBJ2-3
CASSFLSPGDTQYF
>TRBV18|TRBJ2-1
CASSPPTTEQFF
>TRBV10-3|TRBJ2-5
CAISDNGSGSPETQYF
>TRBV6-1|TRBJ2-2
CASSTTGGGELFF
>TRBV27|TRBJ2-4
CASSSDRGPGGAKNIQYF
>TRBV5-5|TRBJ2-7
CASSLQQFFPYEQYF
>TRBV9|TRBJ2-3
CASSDRPKGGSFPDTQYF
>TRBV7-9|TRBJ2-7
CASSLTVGGEQYF
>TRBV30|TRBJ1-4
CAWSVNGNEKLFF
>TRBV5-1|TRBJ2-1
CASSPWDRGYEQFF
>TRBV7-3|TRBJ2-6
CASSLTPDTGANVLTF
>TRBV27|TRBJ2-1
CASSSDLGGRYNEQFF
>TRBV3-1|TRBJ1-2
CASSQEQDLPFYGYTF
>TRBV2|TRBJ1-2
CASREPLTDGYTF
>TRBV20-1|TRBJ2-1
CSARAGGSYNEQFF
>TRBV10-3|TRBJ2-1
CAISLTSGWYNEQFF
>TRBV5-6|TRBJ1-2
CASSPGRSYGYTF
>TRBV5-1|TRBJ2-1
CASRTDRGRLVPIEQFF
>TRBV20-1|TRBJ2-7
CSAPLGGRGRGYEQYF
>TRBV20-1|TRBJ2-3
CCASKVVPGLAGVADTQYF
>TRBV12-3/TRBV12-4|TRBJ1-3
CASSLSGRGTGNTIYF
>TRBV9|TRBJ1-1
CASSTSSGYAEAFF
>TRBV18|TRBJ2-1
CASSQDRLYNEQFF
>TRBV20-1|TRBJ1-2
CSARDRNRGQLGYTF
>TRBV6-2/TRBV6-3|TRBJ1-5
CASSYAVGAGHGQPQHF
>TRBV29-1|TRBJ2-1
CSSTREYNEQFF
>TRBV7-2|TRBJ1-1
CASSSNRDRFFEAFF
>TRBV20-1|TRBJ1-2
CSARDRGARGYTF
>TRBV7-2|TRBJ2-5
CASSPKGGETQYF
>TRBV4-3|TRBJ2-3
CASSQPLAGVLTDTQYF
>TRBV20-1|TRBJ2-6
CSAQKGAGAGANVLTF